Listed below are T cell receptor beta chains from one sample, sequenced in a study of blood T cell repertoires in COVID-19. Sequencing used immunoSEQ multiplex PCR; TCRdb keeps in-frame clones, though not all of them. The table shows about 190,000 clones, with 88% occurring only once. Source material: peripheral blood. The receptors were gathered from a man aged 25-45 years with acute or convalescent COVID-19. The CDR3 runs from the conserved cysteine through the conserved F or W.

v_call cdr3_aa
TRBV28 CASSSLLVGGYTF
TRBV27 CASSLYRPEGSEQFF
TRBV9 CASSPRGLSSPLHF
TRBV11-3 CASSLDGGGGYNEQFF
TRBV5-4 CASSLSGSGANVLTF
TRBV5-4 CASSLFPSGGTETQYF
TRBV3-1/TRBV3-2 CASSQVADLTMEQFF
TRBV10-2 CASSPLGGGQPQHF
TRBV6-5 CASSYGGGTEAFF
TRBV28 CASIKDRVHGYTF
TRBV3-1/TRBV3-2 CASSRQGTYSGNTIYF
TRBV6-5 CASSLRDNTEAFF
TRBV18 CASSPDRATEAFF
TRBV30 CAWSAPRSSGNTIYF
TRBV28 CASSALGGGEKLFF
TRBV30 CAWSFNLPEAFF